This T cell receptor (beta chain) derives from a study of blood T cells in healthy people across ages. Study summary: In model experiments, template switching was able to capture about one barcoded beta molecule for every two T cells that were present.

Then a second PCR, running roughly 6 to 11 cycles, was carried out with a sample-barcoded 5' primer and a J-beta primer mix. TCRdb reanalysed the 5' RACE reads using MiXCR and keeps one entry per CDR3 protein. The sample lists 1.5 million or so distinct CDR3 sequences, about 45% occurring once. CDR1 is MNHNY and CDR2 is SVGAGI in the germline V gene (reference sequence). This CDR3 has 16 residues. V gene TRBV6-6 combines with J gene TRBJ2-1; D gene unclear. The J call is in doubt because the DNA end fits TRBJ2-7 better. The receptor comes from a woman between 18 and 30 years old in good health. The sample comprised blood. The CDR3 loop is CASTTEWRSSYNEQYF. The CDR3 region has the DNA TGTGCCAGCACCACGGAATGGAGAAGCTCCTACAATGAGCAGTACTTC.